This TCR beta chain is from a study of T cells in tuberculosis. V lost 4 bases and J lost 5, with 14 bases in between. The CDR3 contains 13 residues. The germline CDR1 and CDR2 sequences are GTSNPN and SVGIG (reference sequence). Noted time point: new active TB diagnosis, blood taken before or within 7 days of starting treatment. This table comes from immunoSEQ multiplex PCR, and its TCRdb copy is limited to in-frame clones, with some not included. The data contain about 34,000 clones, approximately 93% of them singletons. This receptor was obtained from an adult with tuberculosis. The chain combines TRBV30 with TRBJ1-1; D is possibly TRBD1 (5 bases). The sequenced sample was PBMCs, obtained at tuberculosis diagnosis. DNA of the CDR3: TGTGCCTGGACCATGGACATTATGACTGAAGCTTTCTTT. Translation gives CAWTMDIMTEAFF.